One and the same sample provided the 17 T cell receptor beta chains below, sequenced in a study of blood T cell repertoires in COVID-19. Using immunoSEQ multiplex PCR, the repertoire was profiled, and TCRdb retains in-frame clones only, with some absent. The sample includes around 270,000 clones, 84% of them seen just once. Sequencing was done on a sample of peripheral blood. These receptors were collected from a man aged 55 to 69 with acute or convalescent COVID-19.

This CDR3 reads CASSQAQGRRGGESSYNEQFF. The DNA for the CDR3 is TGTGCCAGCAGCCAAGCACAAGGGCGGCGGGGGGGCGAGAGCTCCTACAATGAGCAGTTCTTC. The chain carries TRBV4-2 and TRBJ2-1, with 9 bases identical to TRBD2. The CDR3 length is 21 residues. The junction had 16 bases not matched to a gene; V was cut back by 1 base and J by 0 bases. Germline V CDR1 and CDR2: LGHNA, YNFKEQ.

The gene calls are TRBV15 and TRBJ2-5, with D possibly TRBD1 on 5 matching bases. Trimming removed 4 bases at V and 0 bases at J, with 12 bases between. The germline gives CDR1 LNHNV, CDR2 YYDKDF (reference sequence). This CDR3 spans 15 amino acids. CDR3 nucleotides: TGTGCCACCAGCACTCAGGGCCAGTACCAAGAGACCCAGTACTTC. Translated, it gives CATSTQGQYQETQYF.

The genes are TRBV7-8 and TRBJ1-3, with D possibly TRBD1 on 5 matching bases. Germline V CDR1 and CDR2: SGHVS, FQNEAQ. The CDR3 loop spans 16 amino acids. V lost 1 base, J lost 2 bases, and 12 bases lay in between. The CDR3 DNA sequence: TGTGCCAGCAGCTTAGACAGGACGACAGCTGGAAACACCATATATTTT. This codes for CASSLDRTTAGNTIYF.

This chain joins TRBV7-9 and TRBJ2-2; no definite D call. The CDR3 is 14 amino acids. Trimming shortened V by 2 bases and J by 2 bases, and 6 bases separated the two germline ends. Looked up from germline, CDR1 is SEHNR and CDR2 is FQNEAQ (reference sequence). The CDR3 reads CASSLFVNTGELFF. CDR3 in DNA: TGTGCCAGCAGCTTATTCGTAAACACCGGGGAGCTGTTTTTT.

Here the CDR3 DNA reads TGTGCCAGCCGGGTGAACTATGGCTACACCTTC. Its translation is CASRVNYGYTF. V is TRBV28 and J is TRBJ1-2; the D is unclear. V was cut by 8 bases and J by 2 bases, with 6 bases left in between. The CDR3 totals 11 residues. The germline CDR1 and CDR2 sequences are MDHEN and SYDVKM.

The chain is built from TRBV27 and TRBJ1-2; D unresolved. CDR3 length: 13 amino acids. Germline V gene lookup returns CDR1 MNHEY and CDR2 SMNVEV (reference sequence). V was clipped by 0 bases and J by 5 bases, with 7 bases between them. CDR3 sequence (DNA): TGTGCCAGCAGTTTATCGGAGGGTTATGGCTACACCTTC. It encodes CASSLSEGYGYTF.

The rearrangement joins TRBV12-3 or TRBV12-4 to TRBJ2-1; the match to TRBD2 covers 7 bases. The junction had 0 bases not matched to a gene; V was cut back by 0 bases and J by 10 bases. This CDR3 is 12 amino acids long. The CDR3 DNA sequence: TGTGCCAGCAGTTTAGCGGGAGGGGAGCAGTTCTTC. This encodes CASSLAGGEQFF.

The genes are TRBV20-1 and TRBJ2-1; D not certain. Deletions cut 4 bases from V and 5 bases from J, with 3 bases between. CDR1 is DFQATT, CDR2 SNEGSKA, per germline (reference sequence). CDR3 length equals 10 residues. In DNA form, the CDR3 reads TGCAGTGCTACCGACAATGAGCAGTTCTTC. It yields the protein CSATDNEQFF.

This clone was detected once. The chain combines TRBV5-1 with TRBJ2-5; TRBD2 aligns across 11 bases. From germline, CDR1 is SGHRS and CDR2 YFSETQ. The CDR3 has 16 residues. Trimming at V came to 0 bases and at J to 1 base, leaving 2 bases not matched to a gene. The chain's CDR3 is CASSLVGTSGQETQYF. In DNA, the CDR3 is TGCGCCAGCAGCTTGGTGGGGACTAGCGGCCAAGAGACCCAGTACTTC.

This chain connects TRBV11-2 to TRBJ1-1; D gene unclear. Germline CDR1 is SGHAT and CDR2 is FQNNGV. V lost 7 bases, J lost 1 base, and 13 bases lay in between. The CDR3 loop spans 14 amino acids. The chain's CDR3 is CASTLRAGNTEAFF. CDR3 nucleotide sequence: TGTGCCAGCACCCTCCGGGCGGGGAACACTGAAGCTTTCTTT. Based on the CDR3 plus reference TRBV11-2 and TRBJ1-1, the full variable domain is EAGVAQSPRYKIIEKRQSVAFWCNPISGHATLYWYQQILGQGPKLLIQFQNNGVVDDSQLPKDRFSAERLKGVDSTLKIQPAKLEDSAVYLCASTLRAGNTEAFFGQGTRLTVV.

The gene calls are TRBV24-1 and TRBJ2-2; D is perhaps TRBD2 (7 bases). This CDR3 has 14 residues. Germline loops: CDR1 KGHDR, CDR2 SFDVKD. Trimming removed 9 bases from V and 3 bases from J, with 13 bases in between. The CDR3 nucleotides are TGTGCCACCGGGGGGGCGTCCTACACCGGGGAGCTGTTTTTT. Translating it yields CATGGASYTGELFF.

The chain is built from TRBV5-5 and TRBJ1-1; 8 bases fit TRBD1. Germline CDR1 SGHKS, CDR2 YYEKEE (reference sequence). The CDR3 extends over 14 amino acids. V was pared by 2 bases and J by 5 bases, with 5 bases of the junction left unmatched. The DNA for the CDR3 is TGTGCCAGCAGCTTCGACAGGGGTAAGACTGAAGCTTTCTTT. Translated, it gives CASSFDRGKTEAFF.

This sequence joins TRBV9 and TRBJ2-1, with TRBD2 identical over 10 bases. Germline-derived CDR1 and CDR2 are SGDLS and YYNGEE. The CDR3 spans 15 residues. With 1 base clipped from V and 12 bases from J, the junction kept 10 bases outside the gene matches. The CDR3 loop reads CASSVRTSGMDAQFF. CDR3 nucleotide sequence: TGTGCCAGCAGCGTAAGAACTAGCGGGATGGATGCGCAGTTCTTC.

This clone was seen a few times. The CDR3 nucleotides read TGTGCCAGCAGCCAACAGACAGGAACTAACACCGGGGAGCTGTTTTTT. It encodes CASSQQTGTNTGELFF. V is TRBV4-2 and J is TRBJ2-2; tentatively, D is TRBD1 (6 bases). CDR1 LGHNA and CDR2 YNFKEQ come from the germline V gene. The CDR3 contains 16 residues. Trimming left V 2 bases short and J 2 bases short, with 12 bases between.

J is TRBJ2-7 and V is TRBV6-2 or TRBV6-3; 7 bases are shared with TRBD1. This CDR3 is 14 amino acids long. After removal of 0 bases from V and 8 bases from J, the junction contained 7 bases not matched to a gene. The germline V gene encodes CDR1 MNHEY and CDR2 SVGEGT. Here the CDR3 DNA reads TGTGCCAGCAGTTACTCTCAACAGGGGAAGAAGCAGTACTTC. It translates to CASSYSQQGKKQYF.

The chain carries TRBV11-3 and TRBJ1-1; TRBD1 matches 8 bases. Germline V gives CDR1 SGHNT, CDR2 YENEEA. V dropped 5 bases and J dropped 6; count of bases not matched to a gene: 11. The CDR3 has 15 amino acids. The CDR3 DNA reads TGTGCCAGCAGCATCCAGGGGGCGCAGGGAGCTGAAGCTTTCTTT. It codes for CASSIQGAQGAEAFF.

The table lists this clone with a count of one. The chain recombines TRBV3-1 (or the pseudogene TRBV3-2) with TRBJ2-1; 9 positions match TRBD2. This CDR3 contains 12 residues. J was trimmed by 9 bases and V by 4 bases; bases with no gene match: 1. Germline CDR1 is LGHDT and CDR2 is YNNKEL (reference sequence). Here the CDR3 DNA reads TGTGCCAGCAGCCTAGCGGGAGCTGAGCAGTTCTTC. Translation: CASSLAGAEQFF.